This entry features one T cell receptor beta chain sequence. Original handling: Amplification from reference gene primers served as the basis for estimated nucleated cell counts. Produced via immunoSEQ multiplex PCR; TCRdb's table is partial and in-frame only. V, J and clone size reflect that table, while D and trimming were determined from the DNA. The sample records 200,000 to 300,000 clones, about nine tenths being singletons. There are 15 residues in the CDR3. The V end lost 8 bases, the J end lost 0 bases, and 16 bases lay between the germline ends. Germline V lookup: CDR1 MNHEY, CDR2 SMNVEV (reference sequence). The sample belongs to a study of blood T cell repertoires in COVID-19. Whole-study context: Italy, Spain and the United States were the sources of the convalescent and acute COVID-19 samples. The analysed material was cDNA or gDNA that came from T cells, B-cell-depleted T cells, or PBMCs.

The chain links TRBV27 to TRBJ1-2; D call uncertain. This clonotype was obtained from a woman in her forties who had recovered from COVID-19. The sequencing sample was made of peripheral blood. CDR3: CASGLGRGANYGYTF. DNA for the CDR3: TGTGCCAGCGGCCTCGGGCGGGGAGCTAACTATGGCTACACCTTC.